This T cell receptor beta chain was captured in a study of CD8 T cells in Susac syndrome. Trimming took off 6 bases at V and 2 bases at J, with 11 bases between the two ends. This CDR3 is 14 amino acids long. Germline assignment: CDR1 MNHEY and CDR2 SMNVEV (reference sequence). An input of about 0.5 to 1 ug of RNA was subjected to reverse transcription using random hexamers. Amplification of TCR beta CDR3 across 54 Vbeta and 13 Jbeta was performed with immunoSEQ multiplex PCR. TCRdb independently ran MiXCR on the immunoSEQ multiplex PCR reads; one entry per CDR3 protein. The sample lists approximately 200,000 distinct CDR3 sequences; around 90% were seen once. Sequencing of TCR beta was performed on blood CD8+ T cells and on blood CD4+ T cells. Purification of the CD8+ and CD4+ T cells relied on negative isolation, and TEMRA cells underwent FACS enrichment.

What was sequenced was CD8+ T cells from PBMCs. This sequence was found in a human donor with multiple sclerosis. This chain connects TRBV27 to TRBJ1-5, with D unresolved. This CDR3 is CASSPRRGNQPQHF. The CDR3 coding sequence is TGTGCCAGCAGCCCGAGGAGAGGCAATCAGCCCCAGCATTTT.